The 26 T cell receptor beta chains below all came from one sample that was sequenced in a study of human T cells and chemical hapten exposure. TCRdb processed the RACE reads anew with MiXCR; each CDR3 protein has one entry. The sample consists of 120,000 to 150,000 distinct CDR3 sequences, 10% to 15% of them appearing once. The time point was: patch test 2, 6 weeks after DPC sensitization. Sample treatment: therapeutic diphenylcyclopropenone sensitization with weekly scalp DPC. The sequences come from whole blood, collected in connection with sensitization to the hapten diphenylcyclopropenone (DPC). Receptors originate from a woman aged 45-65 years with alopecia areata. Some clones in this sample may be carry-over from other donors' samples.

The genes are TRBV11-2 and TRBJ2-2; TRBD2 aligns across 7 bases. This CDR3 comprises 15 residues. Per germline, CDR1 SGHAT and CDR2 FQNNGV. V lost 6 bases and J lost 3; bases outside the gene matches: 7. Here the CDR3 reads CASSTTGRDTGELFF. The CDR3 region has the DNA TGTGCCAGCAGTACGACGGGGAGGGACACCGGGGAGCTGTTTTTT.

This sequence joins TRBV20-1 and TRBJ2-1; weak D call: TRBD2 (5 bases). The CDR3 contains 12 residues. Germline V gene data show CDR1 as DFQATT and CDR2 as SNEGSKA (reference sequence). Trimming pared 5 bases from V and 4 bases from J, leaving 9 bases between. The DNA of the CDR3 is TGCAGTGCTGTTAGCGCGTACAATGAGCAGTTCTTC. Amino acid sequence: CSAVSAYNEQFF.

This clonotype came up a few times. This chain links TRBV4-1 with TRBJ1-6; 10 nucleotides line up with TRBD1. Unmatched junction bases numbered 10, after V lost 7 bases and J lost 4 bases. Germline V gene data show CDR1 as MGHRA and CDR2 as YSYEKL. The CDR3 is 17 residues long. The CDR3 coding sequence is TGCGCCAGCACCCCAATGGGACAGGGGATTTATAATTCACCCCTCCACTTT. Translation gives CASTPMGQGIYNSPLHF.

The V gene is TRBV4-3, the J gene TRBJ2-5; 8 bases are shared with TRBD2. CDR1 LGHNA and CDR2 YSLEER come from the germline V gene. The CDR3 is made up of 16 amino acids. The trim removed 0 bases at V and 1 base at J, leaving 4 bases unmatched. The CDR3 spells CASSQDMAGGQETQYF. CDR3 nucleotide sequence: TGCGCCAGCAGCCAAGATATGGCGGGAGGCCAAGAGACCCAGTACTTC.

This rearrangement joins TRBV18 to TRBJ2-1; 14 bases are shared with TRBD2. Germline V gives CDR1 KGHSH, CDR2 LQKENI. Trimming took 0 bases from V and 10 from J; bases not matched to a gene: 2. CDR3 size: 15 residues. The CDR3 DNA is TGTGCCAGCTCACCACCCGGGACTAGCGGGAGAGAGCAGTTCTTC. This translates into CASSPPGTSGREQFF. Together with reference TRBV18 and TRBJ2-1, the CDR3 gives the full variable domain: NAGVMQNPRHLVRRRGQEARLRCSPMKGHSHVYWYRQLPEEGLKFMVYLQKENIIDESGMPKERFSAEFPKEGPSILRIQQVVRGDSAAYFCASSPPGTSGREQFFGPGTRLTVL.

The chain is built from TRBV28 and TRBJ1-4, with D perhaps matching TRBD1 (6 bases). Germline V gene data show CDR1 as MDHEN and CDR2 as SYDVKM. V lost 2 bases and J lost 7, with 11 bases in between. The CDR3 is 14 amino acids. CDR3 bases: TGTGCCAGCAGTTTAGGGTCAGGGGCTGAAAAACTGTTTTTT. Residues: CASSLGSGAEKLFF.

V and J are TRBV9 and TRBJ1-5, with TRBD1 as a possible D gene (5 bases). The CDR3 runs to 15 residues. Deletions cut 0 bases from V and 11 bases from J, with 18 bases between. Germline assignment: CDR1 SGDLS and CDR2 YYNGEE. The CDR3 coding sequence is TGTGCCAGCAGCGTAGGAATGGGGCAAGGGGAAGCCCAGCATTTT. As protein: CASSVGMGQGEAQHF.

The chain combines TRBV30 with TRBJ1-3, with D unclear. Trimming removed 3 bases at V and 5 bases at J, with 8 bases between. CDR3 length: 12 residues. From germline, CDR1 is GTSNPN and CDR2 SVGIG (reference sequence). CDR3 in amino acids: CAWRVNRNTIYF. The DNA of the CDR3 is TGTGCCTGGAGGGTTAACAGAAACACCATATATTTT.

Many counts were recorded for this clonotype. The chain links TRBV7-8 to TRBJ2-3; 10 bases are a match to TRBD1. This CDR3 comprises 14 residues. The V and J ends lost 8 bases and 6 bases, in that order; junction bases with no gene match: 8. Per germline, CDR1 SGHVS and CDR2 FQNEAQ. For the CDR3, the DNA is TGTGCCAGCCGTCGGGACAGGGGTGGTGATACGCAGTATTTT. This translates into CASRRDRGGDTQYF.

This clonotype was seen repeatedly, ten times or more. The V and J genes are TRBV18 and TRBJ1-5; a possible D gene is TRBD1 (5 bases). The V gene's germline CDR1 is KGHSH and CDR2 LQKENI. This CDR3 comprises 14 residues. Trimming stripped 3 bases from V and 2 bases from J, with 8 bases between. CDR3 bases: TGTGCCAGCTCACCCGACAGACGCAATCAGCCCCAGCATTTT. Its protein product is CASSPDRRNQPQHF.

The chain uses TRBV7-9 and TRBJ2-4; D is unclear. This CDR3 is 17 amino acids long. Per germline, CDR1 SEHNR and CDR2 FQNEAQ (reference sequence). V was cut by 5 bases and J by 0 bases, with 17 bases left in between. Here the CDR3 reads CASSQLGMGLAKNIQYF. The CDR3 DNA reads TGTGCCAGCAGCCAGTTAGGGATGGGCCTAGCCAAAAACATTCAGTACTTC. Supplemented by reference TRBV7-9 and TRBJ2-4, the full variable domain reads DTGVSQNPRHKITKRGQNVTFRCDPISEHNRLYWYRQTLGQGPEFLTYFQNEAQLEKSRLLSDRFSAERPKGSFSTLEIQRTEQGDSAMYLCASSQLGMGLAKNIQYFGAGTRLSVL.

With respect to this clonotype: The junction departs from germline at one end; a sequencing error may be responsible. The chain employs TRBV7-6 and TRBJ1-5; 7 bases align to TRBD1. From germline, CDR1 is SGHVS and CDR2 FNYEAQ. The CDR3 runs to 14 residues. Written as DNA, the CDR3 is TGTGCCAACAGCTTAGCAGGGGGGAGTCAGCCCCAGCATTTT. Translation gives CANSLAGGSQPQHF.

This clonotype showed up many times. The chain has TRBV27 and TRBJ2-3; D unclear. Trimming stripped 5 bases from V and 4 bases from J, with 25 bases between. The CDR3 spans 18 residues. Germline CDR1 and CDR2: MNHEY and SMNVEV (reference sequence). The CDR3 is CASSLEPPGQWRADTQYF. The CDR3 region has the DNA TGTGCCAGCAGTCTCGAACCACCGGGCCAATGGAGAGCAGATACGCAGTATTTT.

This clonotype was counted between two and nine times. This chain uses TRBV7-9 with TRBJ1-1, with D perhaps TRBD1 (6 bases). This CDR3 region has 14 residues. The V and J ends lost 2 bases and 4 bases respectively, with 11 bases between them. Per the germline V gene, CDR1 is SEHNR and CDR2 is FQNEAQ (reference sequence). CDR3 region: CASSLRGGITEAFF. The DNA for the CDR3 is TGTGCCAGCAGCTTAAGGGGGGGGATCACTGAAGCTTTCTTT.

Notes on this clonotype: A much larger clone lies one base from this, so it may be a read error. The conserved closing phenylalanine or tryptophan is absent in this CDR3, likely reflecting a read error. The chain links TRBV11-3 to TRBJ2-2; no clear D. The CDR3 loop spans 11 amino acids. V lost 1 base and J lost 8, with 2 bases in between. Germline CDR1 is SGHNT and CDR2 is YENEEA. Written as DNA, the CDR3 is TGTGCCAGCAGCTTAGTTGGGGAGCTGTTTTCT. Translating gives CASSLVGELFS.

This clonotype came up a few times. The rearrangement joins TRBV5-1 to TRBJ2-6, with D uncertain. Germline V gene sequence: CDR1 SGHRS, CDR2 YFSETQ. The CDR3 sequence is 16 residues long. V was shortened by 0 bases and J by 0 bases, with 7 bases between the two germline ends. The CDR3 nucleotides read TGCGCCAGCAGCTTGGGACATAGCTCTGGGGCCAACGTCCTGACTTTC. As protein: CASSLGHSSGANVLTF.

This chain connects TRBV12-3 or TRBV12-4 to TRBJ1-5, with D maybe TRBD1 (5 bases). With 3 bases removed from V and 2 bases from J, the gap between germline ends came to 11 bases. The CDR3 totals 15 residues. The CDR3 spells CASSLGPGGNQPQHF. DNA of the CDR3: TGTGCCAGCAGTTTGGGACCCGGGGGCAATCAGCCCCAGCATTTT.

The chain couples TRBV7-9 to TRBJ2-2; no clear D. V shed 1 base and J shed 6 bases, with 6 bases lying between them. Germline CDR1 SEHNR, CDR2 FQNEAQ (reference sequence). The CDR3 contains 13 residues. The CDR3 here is CASSLEVSGELFF. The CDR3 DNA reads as TGTGCCAGCAGCTTAGAAGTGTCCGGGGAGCTGTTTTTT.

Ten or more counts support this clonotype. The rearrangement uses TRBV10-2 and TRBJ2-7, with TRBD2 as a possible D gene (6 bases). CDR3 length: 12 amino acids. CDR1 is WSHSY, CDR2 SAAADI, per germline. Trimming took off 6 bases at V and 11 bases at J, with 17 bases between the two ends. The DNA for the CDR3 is TGCGCCAGCAGGGGGAACCGGGAGATCGAGTACTTC. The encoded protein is CASRGNREIEYF.

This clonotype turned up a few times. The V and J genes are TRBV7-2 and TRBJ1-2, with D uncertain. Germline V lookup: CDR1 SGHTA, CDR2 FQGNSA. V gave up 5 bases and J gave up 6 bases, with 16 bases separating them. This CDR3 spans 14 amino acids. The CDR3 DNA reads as TGTGCCAGCAGCCCCTGGACGTCGGCCGATGGCTACACCTTC. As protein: CASSPWTSADGYTF.

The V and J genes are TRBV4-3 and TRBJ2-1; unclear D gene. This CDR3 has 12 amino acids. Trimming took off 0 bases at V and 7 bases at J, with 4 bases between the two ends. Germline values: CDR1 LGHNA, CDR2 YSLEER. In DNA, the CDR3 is TGCGCCAGCAGCCAAGACCGAAATGAGCAGTTCTTC. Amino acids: CASSQDRNEQFF.

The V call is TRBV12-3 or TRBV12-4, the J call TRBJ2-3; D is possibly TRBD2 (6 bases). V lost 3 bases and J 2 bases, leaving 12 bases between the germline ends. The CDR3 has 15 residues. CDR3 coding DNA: TGTGCCAGCAGTTTTACAGCGGGCTTCACAGATACGCAGTATTTT. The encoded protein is CASSFTAGFTDTQYF.

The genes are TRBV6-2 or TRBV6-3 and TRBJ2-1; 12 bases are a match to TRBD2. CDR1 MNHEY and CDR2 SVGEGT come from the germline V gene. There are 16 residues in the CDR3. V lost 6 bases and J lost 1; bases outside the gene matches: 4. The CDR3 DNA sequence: TGTGCCAGCAGCCCAGGGACTAGCGGGTCCTACAATGAGCAGTTCTTC. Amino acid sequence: CASSPGTSGSYNEQFF.

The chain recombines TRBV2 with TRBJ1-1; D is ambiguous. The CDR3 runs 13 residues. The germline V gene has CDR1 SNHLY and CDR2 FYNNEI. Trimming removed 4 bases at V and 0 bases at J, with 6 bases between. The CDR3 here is CASSGAMNTEAFF. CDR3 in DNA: TGTGCCAGCAGTGGAGCTATGAACACTGAAGCTTTCTTT.

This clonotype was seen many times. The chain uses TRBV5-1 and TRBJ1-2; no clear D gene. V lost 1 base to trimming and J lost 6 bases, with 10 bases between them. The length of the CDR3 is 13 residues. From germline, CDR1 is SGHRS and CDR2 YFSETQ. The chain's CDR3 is CASSLLGGDGYTF. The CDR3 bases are TGCGCCAGCAGCTTGTTGGGCGGGGATGGCTACACCTTC.

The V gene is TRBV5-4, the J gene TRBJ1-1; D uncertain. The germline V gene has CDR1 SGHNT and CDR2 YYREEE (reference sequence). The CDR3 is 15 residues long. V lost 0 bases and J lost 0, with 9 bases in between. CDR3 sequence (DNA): TGTGCCAGCAGCTTGGAGGGCACCATGAACACTGAAGCTTTCTTT. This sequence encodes CASSLEGTMNTEAFF.